These T cell receptor beta chains were read from a single sample in a study of CD8+ T cells in alopecia areata. Assay used: immunoSEQ multiplex PCR; TCRdb lists only in-frame clones, some missing. The sample includes over 250,000 clones, about three fifths of them seen just once. The sequencing here drew on CD4+ T cells sorted from blood, taken around week 54, from a patient treated with tofacitinib. These TCRs come from a human donor with alopecia areata. The CDR3 runs from the conserved cysteine through the conserved F or W. A D gene is named only where the DNA matches it firmly. Clone size is not always given. Where it is, it says once, few, many or a class for expanded clones.

V	J	D	size	DNA	CDR3
TRBV7-2	TRBJ2-4	TRBD1	few	TGTGCCAGCAGCGGTAGACAGGGGTTCCGAAACATTCAGTACTTC	CASSGRQGFRNIQYF
TRBV29-1	TRBJ2-2	TRBD2	NA	TGCAGCGTGAGCGGGGGGGCCGGCGGGGAGCTGTTTTTT	CSVSGGAGGELFF
TRBV25-1	TRBJ2-7	TRBD1	NA	TGTGCCAGCAGTCCCCTGGGGACAGGGGCACACGAGCAGTACTTC	CASSPLGTGAHEQYF
TRBV30	TRBJ1-5	NA	NA	TGTGCCTGGAGTACGTCTAAGAGCAATCAGCCCCAGCATTTT	CAWSTSKSNQPQHF
TRBV20-1	TRBJ1-2	NA	few	TGCAGTGCGAGAGGGGCATTTGGCTACACCTTC	CSARGAFGYTF
TRBV9	TRBJ2-3	NA	NA	TGTGCCAGCAGCCGAACAGATACGCAGTATTTT	CASSRTDTQYF
TRBV29-1	TRBJ2-3	TRBD1	NA	TGCAGCGTTGAGGGACAGGGGTCCACAGATACGCAGTATTTT	CSVEGQGSTDTQYF
TRBV29-1	TRBJ2-3	NA	NA	TGCAGCGTTGAAGACCCTCTTACTTCGCAGTATTTT	CSVEDPLTSQYF
TRBV30	TRBJ1-6	NA	NA	TGTGCCTACCGCCAAGAGTCACCCCTCCACTTT	CAYRQESPLHF
TRBV29-1	TRBJ2-7	NA	NA	TGCAGCGTTGAAGTTTCTTCAGGGAACGAGCAGTACTTC	CSVEVSSGNEQYF
TRBV28	TRBJ2-2	NA	few	TGTGCCAGCAGTACGCCGGGACTGAACACCGGGGAGCTGTTTTTT	CASSTPGLNTGELFF
TRBV7-9	TRBJ1-2	TRBD1	once	TGTGCCACCGCCACCGGGACAGCACTTTCCAGAGGAGGCTACACCTTC	CATATGTALSRGGYTF
TRBV10-3	TRBJ1-1	NA	NA	TGTGCCATCAGTGAGCGGGGGTCCAACACTGAAGCTTTCTTT	CAISERGSNTEAFF
TRBV19	TRBJ1-5	NA	NA	TGTGCCAGTAGTGACCCGGGGACACGAATCGGTCAGCCCCAGCATTTT	CASSDPGTRIGQPQHF
TRBV11-1	TRBJ2-2	TRBD1	few	TGTGCCAGCAGCCGCCGGACAGGGAGCAACACCGGGGAGCTGTTTTTT	CASSRRTGSNTGELFF
TRBV9	TRBJ2-3	NA	NA	TGTGCCAGCAGCCCCGGGACTTCCACAGATACGCAGTATTTT	CASSPGTSTDTQYF
TRBV5-6	TRBJ2-3	NA	NA	TGTGCCAGCAGCTTGGGAGGGACTAGCACAGATACGCAGTATTTT	CASSLGGTSTDTQYF
TRBV25-1	TRBJ2-5	TRBD1	NA	TGTGCCAGCAGTAACCGGGACAGGGGAGAGACCCAGTACTTC	CASSNRDRGETQYF
TRBV30	TRBJ1-5	TRBD1	NA	TGTGCCTGGAGTCTTGACAGGGATCAGCCCCAGCATTTT	CAWSLDRDQPQHF
TRBV21-1	TRBJ2-2	NA	NA	TGTGCCAGCAGGCCCGGGACTGAGAACACCGGGGAGCTGTTTTTT	CASRPGTENTGELFF
TRBV2	TRBJ1-1	NA	once	TGTGCCAGCAGAGGAGGACACATGAACACTGAAGCTTTCTTT	CASRGGHMNTEAFF
TRBV18	TRBJ2-2	NA	NA	TGTGCCAGCTCACGATCCTCCGGGTCAAACACCGGGGAGCTGTTTTTT	CASSRSSGSNTGELFF
TRBV2	TRBJ2-3	NA	few	TGTGCCAGCAGCGCCAACACAGATACGCAGTATTTT	CASSANTDTQYF
TRBV30	TRBJ1-1	NA	NA	TGTGCCTGGACAGGGAGGGGCGGCACTGAAGCTTTCTTT	CAWTGRGGTEAFF
TRBV5-1	TRBJ2-1	TRBD1	NA	TGCGCCAGCAGCCGCGGGACAGGGAACTCCTACAATGAGCAGTTCTTC	CASSRGTGNSYNEQFF
TRBV10-3	TRBJ1-4	NA	many	TGTGCCATCAGGAGCAGTGAAAAACTGTTTTTT	CAIRSSEKLFF
TRBV10-3	TRBJ1-6	NA	NA	TGTGCCATCAGTGTTGAGGGCAGGGATACTTCACCCCTCCACTTT	CAISVEGRDTSPLHF
TRBV7-9	TRBJ1-4	NA	few	TGTGCCAGCAGCTCAGATGAAAAACTGTTTTTT	CASSSDEKLFF
TRBV2	TRBJ1-6	TRBD1	few	TGTGCCAGAGGTCGGACAGGGGAGGATTCACCCCTCCACTTT	CARGRTGEDSPLHF
TRBV29-1	TRBJ1-1	NA	NA	TGCAGCGTTGTGCGGGGGGCGAACACTGAAGCTTTCTTT	CSVVRGANTEAFF
TRBV28	TRBJ2-5	TRBD2	NA	TGTGCCAGCAGTAGCGGGGGACTCGAGACCCAGTACTTC	CASSSGGLETQYF
TRBV27	TRBJ1-6	NA	NA	TGTGCCAGCAGTTTATTGGGGAATTCACCCCTCCACTTT	CASSLLGNSPLHF
TRBV27	TRBJ2-2	NA	once	TGTGCCAGCAGTTTAAGTCGGAACACCGGGGAGCTGTTTTTT	CASSLSRNTGELFF
TRBV6-6	TRBJ2-3	NA	few	TGTGCCAGCAGGGCCCCGGGGGGCGACACAGATACGCAGTATTTT	CASRAPGGDTDTQYF
TRBV4-3	TRBJ2-7	NA	few	TGCGCCAGCAGCCAAGAAGTCCCAGGGGGGCCCTACGAGCAGTACTTC	CASSQEVPGGPYEQYF
TRBV30	TRBJ1-2	NA	NA	TGTGCCGCTACCCTCGGGGTGAGCTACACCTTC	CAATLGVSYTF
TRBV5-1	TRBJ2-5	NA	once	TGCGCCAGCAGCCAGGGGATCCAAGAGACCCAGTACTTC	CASSQGIQETQYF
TRBV2	TRBJ2-7	NA	NA	TGTGCCAGCAGTGAAGGCGTTTCCTACGAGCAGTACTTC	CASSEGVSYEQYF
TRBV29-1	TRBJ1-2	TRBD1	NA	TGCAGCGTTACCACGCCGCGGGACAGGGATAACGGCTACACCTTC	CSVTTPRDRDNGYTF
TRBV6-5	TRBJ2-5	NA	NA	TGTGCCAGCAGTTACTCGAGGAGGGGCTCCCAGTACTTC	CASSYSRRGSQYF
TRBV12-5	TRBJ2-3	NA	NA	TGTGCTAGTGCCCCGCCCCCCCTAGATACGCAGTATTTT	CASAPPPLDTQYF
TRBV4-1	TRBJ2-7	TRBD2	NA	TGCGCCAGCAGCCGGATAGCGGGGGCCCGCTACGAGCAGTACTTC	CASSRIAGARYEQYF
TRBV4-1	TRBJ2-1	TRBD2	NA	TGCGCCAGCAGCCAAGATCTCCAAGCGGGAGCCTACAATGAGCAGTTCTTC	CASSQDLQAGAYNEQFF
TRBV18	TRBJ2-7	TRBD1	NA	TGTGCCAGCTCCCCCGGGACAGGGCGTTACGAGCAGTACTTC	CASSPGTGRYEQYF
TRBV5-1	TRBJ2-1	NA	NA	TGCGCCAGCAGCACCTACAATGAGCAGTTCTTC	CASSTYNEQFF
TRBV30	TRBJ2-7	TRBD2	NA	TGTGCCTGGAACAAGTATAGCGGGGGGCTAAGCTCCTACGAGCAGTACTTC	CAWNKYSGGLSSYEQYF
TRBV30	TRBJ2-5	NA	NA	TGTGCCTGGATCCGTCGGGTTGGGGAGACCCAGTACTTC	CAWIRRVGETQYF
TRBV10-3	TRBJ2-6	NA	NA	TGTGCCATCAGTGAGCCGGGGGCAGGCGGATCCTCTGGGGCCAACGTCCTGACTTTC	CAISEPGAGGSSGANVLTF
TRBV6-5	TRBJ2-7	NA	few	TGTGCCAGCAGCAAGGGACCCCCCGGGCCCTACGAGCAGTACTTC	CASSKGPPGPYEQYF
TRBV25-1	TRBJ2-5	TRBD2	NA	TGTGCCAGCGAGAATTGGCTAGCGGGGGGAGAGACCCAGTACTTC	CASENWLAGGETQYF
TRBV6-5	TRBJ1-2	NA	few	TGTGCCAGCAGCCCTAGAGGGAACTATGGCTACACCTTC	CASSPRGNYGYTF
TRBV30	TRBJ1-2	TRBD1	NA	TGTGCCTGGAGTGGACAGGGGAAGAGAACCTTC	CAWSGQGKRTF
TRBV7-2	TRBJ2-3	NA	few	TGTGCCAGCAGCTTATTGAAAGATACGCAGTATTTT	CASSLLKDTQYF
TRBV27	TRBJ1-4	NA	NA	TGTGCCAGCAGTTTAACGGTTCTTGAAAAACTGTTTTTT	CASSLTVLEKLFF
TRBV6-1	TRBJ2-7	NA	NA	TGTGCCAGCAGTGAAGCACAGGGAGTAGCTTCCAAGCAGTACTTC	CASSEAQGVASKQYF
TRBV5-1	TRBJ2-1	NA	few	TGCGCCAGCAGCTTGGACAGGGCCAATGAGCAGTTCTTC	CASSLDRANEQFF
TRBV9	TRBJ2-1	TRBD2	NA	TGTGCCAGCAGCGTCTATAGCGGGACCACCTACAATGAGCAGTTCTTC	CASSVYSGTTYNEQFF
TRBV2	TRBJ1-1	TRBD1	NA	TGTGCCAGCAGTCCGGGACAGGGCGCTTTCTTT	CASSPGQGAFF
TRBV27	TRBJ1-5	NA	NA	TGTGCCAGCAGTTTTATCGGGGGAGACCAGCCCCAGCATTTT	CASSFIGGDQPQHF
TRBV14	TRBJ2-7	NA	NA	TGTGCCAGCAGCCAAGTCAGGGGAGGAGGGGAGCAGTACTTC	CASSQVRGGGEQYF